This T cell receptor (beta chain) stems from a study of cytomegalovirus exposure and HLA in healthy donors (dated by TCRdb to about 2017). About the investigation overall: In an earlier analysis of 587 of the donors, 250 to 350 Gb of sequence data and 120 million or so unique TCR beta sequences from about 190 million T cells were reported. In a later analysis, previously published TCR beta repertoires from several hundred donors were re-analyzed and high-resolution HLA genotyping was added so that TCR occurrence patterns could be studied. The number of typed donors differed by locus: about 620-640 for A, B, C, DRB1 and DQB1; 500 to 550 for DQA1; around 580 for DPA1; and around 490 for DPB1. Of the approximately 400 genotyped donors, around 81% fell in the genetic ancestry cluster associated with self-reported Caucasian donors. Donor age, sex, ethnicity and CMV serostatus were collected together with the repertoire data. The study was designed to test whether signatures of past pathogen exposure could be identified by cataloging public T cell receptors. Every repertoire in the discovery cohort had been generated on one and the same sequencing platform. Both class I and class II loci were covered by HLA typing, at four-digit resolution. Besides the first cohort of hundreds of subjects, a separate validation cohort made up of 120 different subjects was used. A later genetic analysis used genome-wide SNP genotypes for about 55% of the 666 donors, treating that subset as a discovery cohort. Across some 400 genotyped donors of the cohort, an average of roughly 230,000 unique TCR beta nucleotide sequences per donor were sequenced, and approximately 17% of those sequences were non-productive. The study used immunosequencing to profile the T cell repertoires of under 700 subjects and linked those repertoires to cytomegalovirus serostatus. A handful of DR-DQ haplotypes were treated as single units for association and clustering because of strong linkage in the cohort. An early release covering over 500 HLA-typed donors comprised about 300 gigabases of sequencing data and approximately 80 million unique TCR sequences. The later analysis used no new phenotypic data to find candidate immune exposures, relying instead on TCR beta sequences and their occurrence across donors. An earlier analysis of around 640 of the donors used high-throughput TCR beta sequencing to judge whether each TCR beta V gene segment behaved as functional or pseudogenic. The study combined high-throughput TCR immunosequencing, statistical association of individual TCRs with disease status, and machine learning to predict cytomegalovirus infection status. What the work shows at the level of the full study, not this receptor alone: Several of the top co-occurrence clusters appeared to be linked to parvovirus B19, influenza, CMV and Epstein-Barr virus, according to a later analysis. The only immune exposure information available for the cohort was CMV serostatus. Correlated functional status among segregating V segments might be attributable to linkage disequilibrium, but an unknown experimental factor could not be ruled out. In an earlier analysis of around 500 of the donors, most TCR beta V segments appeared in productive rearrangements about 87% or about 30% of the time, broadly matching IMGT annotations. A cluster of highly shared sequence variants was judged likely to be a technical artifact of the sequencing pipeline. Roughly uniform sequencing depth across donors was assumed in presence/absence analyses, although this assumption may not hold. A further reported finding was that TCR beta sequences accurately predicted the HLA-A and HLA-B alleles for most subjects in the first cohort. According to a later analysis, most CMV-associated TCR beta chains appeared to be HLA-restricted, and the HLA associations seemed to be driven largely by CMV exposure. A later analysis found that TCR association rates varied across HLA loci, with DRB1 alleles showing the most associated TCRs and HLA-C alleles the fewest. When HLA alleles, especially DR and DQ, strongly co-occurred, attributing TCR associations to individual alleles was difficult. Because counts were too low, roughly 17 rarely observed V segments, including chromosome 9 orphons, were left out of the earlier analysis of some 600 of the donors. While some public TCRs were present in many individuals, most TCR sequences turned up only very rarely across donors. In vitro tests confirmed that a few of the cytomegalovirus-associated TCR beta chains recognize cytomegalovirus antigens. A later genetic analysis reported fewer N-insertions in productive TCRs among donors in an Asian-associated ancestry cluster than the roughly 670-donor mean. In a later analysis, HLA-associated TCR beta chains were found to be more clonally expanded and to have lower generation probabilities than equally common non-associated chains. In a later analysis, around 15,000 TCR beta sequences were associated with specific HLA alleles at a false discovery rate of 0.05. In a later genetic analysis, a missense DCLRE1C variant was associated with V-gene and J-gene trimming of TCR beta chains, and the association was replicated in an independent cohort. Only TCR beta chains were sequenced in this cohort, and the absence of alpha or paired-chain data limited detectable features. Because HLA typing was missing for some donors at each locus, association tests included only the typed subset. Cytomegalovirus status was reported to be diagnosed by the classifier with high specificity and sensitivity in both the original and validation cohorts. The study gave a list of 150 to 200 TCR beta chains associated with cytomegalovirus. According to the authors, the approach could potentially be generalized to other disease states and immunological phenotypes.

Comment on this clone: Its target antigen remains unknown. Base-call qualities are not available, and no considerably larger clone is one nucleotide away.

In total, approximately 700 healthy bone marrow donors made up the cohort. At the time of sampling, all cohort members were nominally healthy, though unrecorded immune exposures were likely present. The donor tested CMV seronegative and was one of the 352 seronegative cohort members. A peripheral blood sample was provided by each donor, and peripheral blood mononuclear cells were used for TCR beta sequencing. The Qiagen DNeasy Blood Extraction Kit was used to extract genomic DNA from the blood cell samples. Library creation used the immunoSEQ multiplex PCR assay. The multiplex PCR relied on a mix of 60 forward primers for TCR Vbeta segments and 13 reverse primers for TCR Jbeta segments. The CDR3 region of rearranged TCR beta genes was amplified from genomic DNA with a multiplex PCR assay. The Illumina HiSeq System was used to sequence the amplified TCR beta libraries as 87-base-pair reads. In the source study's methods: A later analysis counted about 82 million unique TCR beta chains across the 666 repertoires, and around 9.9 million of these chains were shared by at least two donors. To remove PCR and sequencing errors, raw reads were error-corrected and collapsed into unique sequences using a nearest-neighbor algorithm that merged closely related sequences. To assign V, D and J gene segments, CDR3 sequences were aligned to IMGT reference sequences. For a sequence to be retained, a match of at least six nucleotides was required to both a V gene segment and a J gene segment. Rearrangements were called productive when the CDR3 lacked stop codons and stayed in frame with V and J; all others were non-productive. CDR3 was defined according to IMGT convention as the region running from the second conserved V-encoded cysteine to the conserved J-encoded phenylalanine. The earlier analysis of about 500 of the donors excluded sequences that lacked an unambiguous match to a single V gene segment. An earlier analysis of a few hundred of the donors called V segments functional above 56.7% productive rearrangements and segregating when the between-donor standard deviation exceeded 5%. A statistical classification framework was developed to diagnose cytomegalovirus status using the catalog of TCR beta chain sequences. In a later analysis, TCR nucleotide sequences were compared against IMGT/GENE-DB human TR gene sequences so that V and J genes could be assigned. A later analysis assigned CDR3 sequences and most-parsimonious VDJ recombination scenarios with the TCRdist pipeline. A later analysis defined each TCR beta chain by its CDR3 amino acid sequence plus V-gene family, and excluded reads lacking a unique V-gene family. As a way to deal with suspected cross-contamination and a sequencing artifact, a later analysis dropped approximately 570 nucleotide sequences that were highly shared and had low generation probability. A later analysis calculated a clonal expansion index for each public chain from normalized within-repertoire ranks of inferred template counts. In a later analysis, generation probabilities were computed using a VDJ recombination model fitted to out-of-frame rearrangements, and the results were checked against IGoR. In a later analysis, TCR-TCR, TCR-HLA and TCR-CMV co-occurrence was scored with hypergeometric tests, and a repertoire-size bias correction was applied to TCR pairs. False discovery rates were estimated in a later analysis by permuting HLA or CMV assignments 20 times. In a later analysis, co-occurring TCRs were grouped using DBSCAN, and TCRdist sequence similarity was added for clustering within HLA-allele-positive subsets. Repertoires with fewer than 30,000 or more than 120,000 public chains were left out of co-occurrence clustering, as were about 5 repertoires with anomalous nucleotide sharing. Not all clones reach the TCRdb copy of this immuneACCESS table, which keeps in-frame sequences only. Checked studies attribute under half of the gap to unresolved V genes and leave the rest unexplained. Clonal size and the V and J genes are those of that table, whereas D and trimming came from the DNA. The sample table contains under 85,000 clones; only one count was recorded for 65% to 70% of them. The ten largest clones add up to 9.5% to 12% of the sample.

Source material: PBMCs. The clonotype originates from a young woman in good health and CMV-seronegative.

CDR3 protein: CASSLGYARGAGSGANVLTF. The nucleotide sequence is given as TGCGCCAGCAGCTTGGGTTACGCGCGGGGGGCGGGGTCTGGGGCCAACGTCCTGACTTTC. The rearranged chain carries TRBV5-1 and TRBJ2-6, and TRBD2 aligns with 8 junction nucleotides. The cysteine opens and the phenylalanine closes a CDR3 of 20 amino acids. Kept here is only the CDR3 DNA, which spans 60 bases and is read in frame from base 1. CDR1 and CDR2 are drawn from the germline V gene: SGHRS, YFSETQ. From V the trimming removes 0 bases and from J it removes 1 base, while the gene matches leave 12 bases of the junction unaccounted for.